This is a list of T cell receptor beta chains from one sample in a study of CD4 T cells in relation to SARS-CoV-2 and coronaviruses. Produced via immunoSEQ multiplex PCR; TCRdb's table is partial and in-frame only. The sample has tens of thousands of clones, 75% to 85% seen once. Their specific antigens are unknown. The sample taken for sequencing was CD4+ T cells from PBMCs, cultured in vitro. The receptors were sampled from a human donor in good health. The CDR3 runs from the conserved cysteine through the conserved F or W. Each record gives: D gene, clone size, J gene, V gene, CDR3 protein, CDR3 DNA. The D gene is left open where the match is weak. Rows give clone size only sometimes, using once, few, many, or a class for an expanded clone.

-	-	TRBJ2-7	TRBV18	CASSPPSGDEQYF	TGTGCCAGCTCACCACCGTCAGGGGACGAGCAGTACTTC
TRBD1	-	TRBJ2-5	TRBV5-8	CASSLQPGTGVEETQYF	TGTGCCAGCAGCTTGCAACCCGGGACAGGGGTAGAAGAGACCCAGTACTTC
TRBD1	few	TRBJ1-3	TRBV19	CASSRGQSGNTIYF	TGTGCCAGTAGTAGGGGACAGTCTGGAAACACCATATATTTT
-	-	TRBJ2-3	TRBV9	CASSVDAFESTDTQYF	TGTGCCAGCAGCGTAGATGCCTTCGAAAGCACAGATACGCAGTATTTT
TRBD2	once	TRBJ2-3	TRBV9	CASSPSSKVAGPTDTQYF	TGTGCCAGCAGCCCGTCCTCGAAGGTAGCGGGGCCCACAGATACGCAGTATTTT
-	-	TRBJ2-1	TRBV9	CASSTRGSSYNEQFF	TGTGCCAGCAGCACGAGGGGAAGCTCCTACAATGAGCAGTTCTTC
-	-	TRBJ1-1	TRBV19	CASSQTVNTEAFF	TGTGCCAGTTCTCAGACAGTGAACACTGAAGCTTTCTTT
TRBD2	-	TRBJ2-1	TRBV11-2	CASSLGLRLAGAGEQFF	TGTGCCAGCAGCTTAGGTCTAAGACTAGCGGGAGCTGGTGAGCAGTTCTTC
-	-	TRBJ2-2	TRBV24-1	CATSGRGNTGELFF	TGTGCCACCAGCGGCCGGGGGAACACCGGGGAGCTGTTTTTT
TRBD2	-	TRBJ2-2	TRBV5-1	CASSPRSLAGVGTGELFF	TGCGCCAGCAGCCCGCGTTCGTTAGCGGGAGTAGGTACCGGGGAGCTGTTTTTT
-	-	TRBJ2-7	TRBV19	CASRGPIPNEQYF	TGTGCCAGTAGAGGGCCCATTCCTAACGAGCAGTACTTC
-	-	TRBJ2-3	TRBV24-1	CATSDPRRTDTQYF	TGTGCCACCAGTGACCCGAGGCGTACAGATACGCAGTATTTT
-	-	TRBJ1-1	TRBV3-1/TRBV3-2	CASSNTFDEAFF	TGTGCCAGCAGCAACACCTTCGATGAAGCTTTCTTT
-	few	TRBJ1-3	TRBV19	CASTSSRRGGNTIYF	TGTGCCAGTACCTCATCCCGCCGGGGAGGAAACACCATATATTTT
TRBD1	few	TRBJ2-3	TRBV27	CASSQGQGLDTQYF	TGTGCCAGCAGTCAGGGACAGGGACTAGATACGCAGTATTTT
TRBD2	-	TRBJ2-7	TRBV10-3	CAISEGAGGLEQYF	TGTGCCATCAGTGAGGGAGCGGGAGGGTTAGAGCAGTACTTC
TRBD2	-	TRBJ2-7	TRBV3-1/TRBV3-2	CASSQVSGRRLEQYF	TGTGCCAGCAGCCAAGTTAGCGGGAGGCGGTTAGAGCAGTACTTC
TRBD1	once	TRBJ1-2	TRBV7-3	CASSSRLDRELNYGYTF	TGTGCCAGCAGCTCTCGCTTGGACAGGGAATTAAACTATGGCTACACCTTC
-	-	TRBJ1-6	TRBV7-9	CASSTDAYNSPLHF	TGTGCCAGCAGCACCGATGCCTATAATTCACCCCTCCACTTT
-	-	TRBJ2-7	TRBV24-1	CATSDPSGAESSYEQYF	TGTGCCACCAGTGATCCTTCGGGAGCGGAGAGCTCCTACGAGCAGTACTTC
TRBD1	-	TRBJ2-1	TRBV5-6	CASSGDRVIYNEQFF	TGTGCCAGCAGCGGCGACAGGGTAATCTACAATGAGCAGTTCTTC
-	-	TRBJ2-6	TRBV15	CATSRVKGTSRSGANVLTF	TGTGCCACCAGCAGAGTAAAGGGAACTTCTCGGTCTGGGGCCAACGTCCTGACTTTC
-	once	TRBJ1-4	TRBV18	CASSPPGSGEEKLFF	TGTGCCAGCTCCCCTCCGGGCTCCGGGGAGGAAAAACTGTTTTTT
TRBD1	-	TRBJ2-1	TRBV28	CASSPGTGVIQFF	TGTGCCAGCAGTCCGGGGACAGGGGTTATACAGTTCTTC
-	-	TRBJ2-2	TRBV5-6	CASSFYRESGELFF	TGTGCCAGCAGCTTTTACAGGGAATCCGGGGAGCTGTTTTTT
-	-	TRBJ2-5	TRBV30	CAWSVRNQETQYF	TGTGCCTGGAGTGTAAGGAACCAAGAGACCCAGTACTTC
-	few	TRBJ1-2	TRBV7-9	CASSLGPRGYTF	TGTGCCAGCAGCTTAGGGCCGCGTGGCTACACCTTC
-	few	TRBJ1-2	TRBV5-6	CASSLAQGSNYGYTF	TGTGCCAGCAGCTTGGCACAGGGATCCAACTATGGCTACACCTTC
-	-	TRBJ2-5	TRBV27	CASRAGQIQETQYF	TGTGCCAGCAGAGCCGGACAGATCCAAGAGACCCAGTACTTC
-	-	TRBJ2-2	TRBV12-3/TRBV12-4	CASKIFGVGELFF	TGTGCCAGCAAAATCTTTGGTGTGGGGGAGCTGTTTTTT
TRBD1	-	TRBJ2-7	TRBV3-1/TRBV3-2	CASSFLQGQPSYEQYF	TGTGCCAGCAGCTTTCTCCAGGGACAGCCCTCCTACGAGCAGTACTTC
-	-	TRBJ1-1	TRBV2	CASNQGSTEAFF	TGTGCCAGCAACCAGGGCAGCACTGAAGCTTTCTTT
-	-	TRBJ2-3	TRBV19	CASSPDRRRKDTQYF	TGTGCCAGTAGCCCAGACAGACGGCGGAAAGATACGCAGTATTTT
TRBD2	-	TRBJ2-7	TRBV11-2	CASSLPSGANYEQYF	TGTGCCAGCAGCTTACCGAGCGGGGCCAACTACGAGCAGTACTTC
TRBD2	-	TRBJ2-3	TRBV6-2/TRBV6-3	CASSYRGLAGTITDTQYF	TGTGCCAGCAGTTACAGGGGACTAGCGGGAACCATCACAGATACGCAGTATTTT
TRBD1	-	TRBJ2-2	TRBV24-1	CATSAGDRVPSGELFF	TGTGCCACCAGTGCGGGGGACAGGGTTCCTTCCGGGGAGCTGTTTTTT
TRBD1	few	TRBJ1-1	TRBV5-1	CASSSGQGNTEAFF	TGCGCCAGCAGCTCGGGACAGGGCAACACTGAAGCTTTCTTT
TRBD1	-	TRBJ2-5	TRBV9	CASSGARGSQETQYF	TGTGCCAGCAGCGGAGCCAGGGGGTCGCAAGAGACCCAGTACTTC
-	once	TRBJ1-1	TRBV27	CASSSDRSPNTEAFF	TGTGCCAGCAGTTCAGACAGGTCTCCGAACACTGAAGCTTTCTTT
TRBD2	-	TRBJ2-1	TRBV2	CASTGTSSYNEQFF	TGTGCCAGCACCGGGACTAGCTCCTACAATGAGCAGTTCTTC
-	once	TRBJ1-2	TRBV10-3	CTIKVLEEGYTF	TGTACCATCAAGGTGCTTGAGGAAGGCTACACCTTC
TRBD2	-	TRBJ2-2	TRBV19	CASQTSGNAITGELFF	TGTGCCAGCCAGACTAGCGGGAACGCAATCACCGGGGAGCTGTTTTTT
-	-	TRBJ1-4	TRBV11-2	CASSWYRAINEKLFF	TGTGCCAGCAGCTGGTACAGGGCGATCAATGAAAAACTGTTTTTT
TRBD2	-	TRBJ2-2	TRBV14	CASSLLAPGGAGELFF	TGTGCCAGCAGCCTCCTCGCCCCGGGGGGTGCCGGGGAGCTGTTTTTT
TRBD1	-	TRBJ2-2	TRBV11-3	CASSQYGTGAAGELFF	TGTGCCAGCAGCCAGTATGGGACAGGGGCGGCCGGGGAGCTGTTTTTT